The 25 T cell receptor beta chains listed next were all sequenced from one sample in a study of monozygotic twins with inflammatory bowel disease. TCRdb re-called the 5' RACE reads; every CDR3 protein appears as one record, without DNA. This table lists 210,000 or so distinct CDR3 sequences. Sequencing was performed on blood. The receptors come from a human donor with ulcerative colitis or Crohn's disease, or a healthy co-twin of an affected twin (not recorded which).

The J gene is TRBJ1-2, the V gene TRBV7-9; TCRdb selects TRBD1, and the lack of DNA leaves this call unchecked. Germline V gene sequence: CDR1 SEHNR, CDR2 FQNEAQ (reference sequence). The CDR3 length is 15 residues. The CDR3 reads CAWERGGATGYGYTF.

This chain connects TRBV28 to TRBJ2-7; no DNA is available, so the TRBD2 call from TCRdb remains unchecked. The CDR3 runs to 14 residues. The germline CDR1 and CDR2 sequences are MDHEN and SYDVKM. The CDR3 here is CASSPLASGLEQYF.

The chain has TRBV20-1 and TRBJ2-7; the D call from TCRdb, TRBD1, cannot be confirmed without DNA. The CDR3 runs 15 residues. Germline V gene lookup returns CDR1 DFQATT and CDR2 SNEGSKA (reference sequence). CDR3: CSADTRTGGNYEQYF.

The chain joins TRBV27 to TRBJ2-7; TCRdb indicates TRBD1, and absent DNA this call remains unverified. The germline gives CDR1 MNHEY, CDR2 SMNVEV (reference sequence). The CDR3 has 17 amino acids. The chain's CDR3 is CASSFRGFRQGFYEQYF.

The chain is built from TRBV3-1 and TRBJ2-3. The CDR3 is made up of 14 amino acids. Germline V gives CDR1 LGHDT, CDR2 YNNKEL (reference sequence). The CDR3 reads CASSQDQRADTQYF.

CDR3 in amino acids: CASSTRKGQPQHF. V gene TRBV7-9 combines with J gene TRBJ1-5. CDR1 is SEHNR and CDR2 is FQNEAQ in the germline V gene (reference sequence). This CDR3 has 13 residues. Full variable domain (rest looked up from reference TRBV7-9 and TRBJ1-5): DTGVSQNPRHKITKRGQNVTFRCDPISEHNRLYWYRQTLGQGPEFLTYFQNEAQLEKSRLLSDRFSAERPKGSFSTLEIQRTEQGDSAMYLCASSTRKGQPQHFGDGTRLSIL.

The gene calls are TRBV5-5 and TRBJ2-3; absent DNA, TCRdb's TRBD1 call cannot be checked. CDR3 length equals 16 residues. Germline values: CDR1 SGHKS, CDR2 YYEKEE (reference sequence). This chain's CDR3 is CASGYQGQGVKDTQYF.

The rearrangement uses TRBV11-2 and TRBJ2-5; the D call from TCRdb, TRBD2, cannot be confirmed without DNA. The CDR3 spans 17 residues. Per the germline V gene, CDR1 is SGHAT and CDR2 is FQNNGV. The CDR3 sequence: CASSLDAGGPLKETQYF.

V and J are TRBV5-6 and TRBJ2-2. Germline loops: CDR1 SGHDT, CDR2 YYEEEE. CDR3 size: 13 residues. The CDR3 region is CASNFGNTGELFF.

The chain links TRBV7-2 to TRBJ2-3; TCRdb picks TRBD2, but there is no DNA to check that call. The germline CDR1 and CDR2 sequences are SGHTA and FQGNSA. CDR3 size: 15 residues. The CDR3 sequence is CASSLLAGGRDTQYF.

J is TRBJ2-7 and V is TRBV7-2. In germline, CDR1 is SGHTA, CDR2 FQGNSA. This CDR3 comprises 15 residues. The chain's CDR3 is CASSLDFRVSYEQYF.

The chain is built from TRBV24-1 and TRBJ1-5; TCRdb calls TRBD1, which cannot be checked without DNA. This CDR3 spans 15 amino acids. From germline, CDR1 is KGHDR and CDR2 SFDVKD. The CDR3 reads CATSGGGPGNQPQHF.

CDR3 region: CASSEGVTYGYTF. The gene calls are TRBV2 and TRBJ1-2. Germline lookup yields CDR1 SNHLY and CDR2 FYNNEI. The CDR3 extends over 13 amino acids.

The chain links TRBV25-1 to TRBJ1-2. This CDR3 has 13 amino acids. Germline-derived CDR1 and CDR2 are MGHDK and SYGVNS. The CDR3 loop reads CASSAAGMDGYTF.

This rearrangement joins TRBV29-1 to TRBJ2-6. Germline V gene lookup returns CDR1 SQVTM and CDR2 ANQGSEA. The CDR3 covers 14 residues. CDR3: CSVGNLGGANVLTF.

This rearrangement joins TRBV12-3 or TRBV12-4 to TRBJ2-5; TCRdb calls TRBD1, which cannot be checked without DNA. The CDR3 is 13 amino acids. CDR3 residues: CASSFWGAETQYF.

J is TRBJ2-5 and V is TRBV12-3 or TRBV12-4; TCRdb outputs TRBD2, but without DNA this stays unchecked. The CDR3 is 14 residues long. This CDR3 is CASSPFGPEETQYF.

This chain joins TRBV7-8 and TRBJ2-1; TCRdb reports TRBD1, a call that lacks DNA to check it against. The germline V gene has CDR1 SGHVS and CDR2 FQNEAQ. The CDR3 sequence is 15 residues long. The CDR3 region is CASSGTGVLDNEQFF. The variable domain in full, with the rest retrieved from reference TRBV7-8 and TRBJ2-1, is GAGVSQSPRYKVAKRGQDVALRCDPISGHVSLFWYQQALGQGPEFLTYFQNEAQLDKSGLPSDRFFAERPEGSVSTLKIQRTQQEDSAVYLCASSGTGVLDNEQFFGPGTRLTVL.

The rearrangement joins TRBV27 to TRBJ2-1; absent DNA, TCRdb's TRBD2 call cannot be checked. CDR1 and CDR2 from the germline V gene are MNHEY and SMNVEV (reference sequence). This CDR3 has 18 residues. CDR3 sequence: CASSFIYKFSGVYNEQFF.

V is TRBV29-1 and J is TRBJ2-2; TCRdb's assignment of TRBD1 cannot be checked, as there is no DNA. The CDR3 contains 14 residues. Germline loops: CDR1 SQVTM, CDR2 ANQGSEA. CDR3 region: CSVAPRENGGELFF.

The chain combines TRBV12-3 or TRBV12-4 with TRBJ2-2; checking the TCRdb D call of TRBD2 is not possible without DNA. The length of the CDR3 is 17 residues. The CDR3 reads CASSFWEYLPNTGELFF.

The CDR3 here is CASSPWDRAGEQYF. The J gene is TRBJ2-7, the V gene TRBV4-1; TCRdb designates TRBD1, a call that cannot be tested without DNA. This CDR3 region has 14 residues. Germline V lookup: CDR1 MGHRA, CDR2 YSYEKL.

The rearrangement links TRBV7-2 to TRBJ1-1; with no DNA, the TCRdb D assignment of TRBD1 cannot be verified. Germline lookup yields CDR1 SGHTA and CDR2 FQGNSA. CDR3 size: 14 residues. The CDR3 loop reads CASRDAVLNTEAFF.

The CDR3 sequence is CASSLDGLHSGNTIYF. The chain uses TRBV5-1 and TRBJ1-3. The length of the CDR3 is 16 residues. Germline CDR1 and CDR2: SGHRS and YFSETQ.

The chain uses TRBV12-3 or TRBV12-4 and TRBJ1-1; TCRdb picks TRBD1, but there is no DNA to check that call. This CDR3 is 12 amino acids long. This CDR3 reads CASSFPTGMTFF.